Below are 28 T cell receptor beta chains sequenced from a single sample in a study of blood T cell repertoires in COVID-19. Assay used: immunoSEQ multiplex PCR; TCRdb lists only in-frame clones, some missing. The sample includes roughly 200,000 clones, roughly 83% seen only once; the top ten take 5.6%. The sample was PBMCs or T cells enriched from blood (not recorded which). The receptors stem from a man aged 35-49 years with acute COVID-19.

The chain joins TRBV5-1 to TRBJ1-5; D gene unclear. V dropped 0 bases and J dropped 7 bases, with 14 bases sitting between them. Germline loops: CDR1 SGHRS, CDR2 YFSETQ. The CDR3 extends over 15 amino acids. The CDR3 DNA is TGCGCCAGCAGCTTGGAGTCGGGTAGAGAGCAGCCCCAGCATTTT. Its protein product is CASSLESGREQPQHF. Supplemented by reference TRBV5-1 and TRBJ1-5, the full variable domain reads KAGVTQTPRYLIKTRGQQVTLSCSPISGHRSVSWYQQTPGQGLQFLFEYFSETQRNKGNFPGRFSGRQFSNSRSEMNVSTLELGDSALYLCASSLESGREQPQHFGDGTRLSIL.

The CDR3 sequence: CASRRGQTNEKLFF. DNA of the CDR3: TGTGCCAGTCGTCGCGGCCAGACTAATGAAAAACTGTTTTTT. The chain is built from TRBV28 and TRBJ1-4; D not certain. Germline V gene lookup returns CDR1 MDHEN and CDR2 SYDVKM. The length of the CDR3 is 14 residues. V lost 9 bases and J lost 2, with 13 bases in between.

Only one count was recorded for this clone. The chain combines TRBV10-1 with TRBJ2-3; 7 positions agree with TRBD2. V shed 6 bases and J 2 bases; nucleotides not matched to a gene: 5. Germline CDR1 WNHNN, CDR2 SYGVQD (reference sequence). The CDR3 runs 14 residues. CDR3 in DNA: TGCGCCAGCAGCCCGGGGAGGGCCACAGATACGCAGTATTTT. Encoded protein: CASSPGRATDTQYF.

The CDR3 reads CASCEGVASAATQYF. The CDR3, as DNA: TGTGCCAGCTGCGAAGGGGTAGCCTCTGCTGCGACCCAGTACTTC. The chain links TRBV18 to TRBJ2-5; D perhaps matches TRBD1 (5 bases). The germline V gene encodes CDR1 KGHSH and CDR2 LQKENI. The CDR3 runs 15 residues. Deletions cut 7 bases from V and 7 bases from J, with 22 bases between.

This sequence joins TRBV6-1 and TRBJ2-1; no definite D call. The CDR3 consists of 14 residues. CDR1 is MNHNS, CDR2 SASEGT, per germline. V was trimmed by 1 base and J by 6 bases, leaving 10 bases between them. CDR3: CASSEVWSSNEQFF. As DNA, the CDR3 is TGTGCCAGCAGTGAAGTTTGGAGTTCCAATGAGCAGTTCTTC.

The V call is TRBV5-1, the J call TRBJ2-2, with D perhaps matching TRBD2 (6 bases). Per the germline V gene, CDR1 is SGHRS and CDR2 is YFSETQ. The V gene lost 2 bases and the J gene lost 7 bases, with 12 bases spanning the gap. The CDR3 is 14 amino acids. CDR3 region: CASSFGAGYGELFF. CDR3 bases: TGCGCCAGCAGCTTCGGTGCGGGGTACGGGGAGCTGTTTTTT.

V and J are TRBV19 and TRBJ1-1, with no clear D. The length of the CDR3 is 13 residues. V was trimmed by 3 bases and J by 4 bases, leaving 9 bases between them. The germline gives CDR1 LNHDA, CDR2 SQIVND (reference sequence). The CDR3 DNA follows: TGTGCCAGTAGTATGAAAGGCGGCACTGAAGCTTTCTTT. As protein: CASSMKGGTEAFF.

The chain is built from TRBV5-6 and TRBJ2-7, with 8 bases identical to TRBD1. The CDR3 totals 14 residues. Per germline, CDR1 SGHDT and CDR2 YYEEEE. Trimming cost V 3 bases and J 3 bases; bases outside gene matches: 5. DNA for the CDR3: TGTGCCAGCAGCTCCCGGGACAGGTTCTACGAGCAGTACTTC. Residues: CASSSRDRFYEQYF.

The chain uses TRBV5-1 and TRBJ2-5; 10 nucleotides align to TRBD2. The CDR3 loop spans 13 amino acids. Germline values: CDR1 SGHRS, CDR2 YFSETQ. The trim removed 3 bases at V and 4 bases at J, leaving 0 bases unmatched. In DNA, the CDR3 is TGCGCCAGCAGCTCTAGCGGGAGAGAGACCCAGTACTTC. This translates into CASSSSGRETQYF.

In DNA form, the CDR3 reads TGTGCCAGCAGCTGGGTAGGACAGTCGAACACCGGGGAGCTGTTTTTT. Protein product: CASSWVGQSNTGELFF. The rearrangement joins TRBV7-8 to TRBJ2-2; D is perhaps TRBD1 (6 bases). The CDR3 sequence is 16 residues long. CDR1 and CDR2 (germline): SGHVS, FQNEAQ. Trimming left V 4 bases short and J 0 bases short, with 12 bases between.

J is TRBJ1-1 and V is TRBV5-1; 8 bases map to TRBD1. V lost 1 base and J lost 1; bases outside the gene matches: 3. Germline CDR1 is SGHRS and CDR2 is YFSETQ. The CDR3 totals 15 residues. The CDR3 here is CASSLSTGGNTEAFF. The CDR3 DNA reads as TGCGCCAGCAGCTTGTCAACAGGGGGGAACACTGAAGCTTTCTTT.

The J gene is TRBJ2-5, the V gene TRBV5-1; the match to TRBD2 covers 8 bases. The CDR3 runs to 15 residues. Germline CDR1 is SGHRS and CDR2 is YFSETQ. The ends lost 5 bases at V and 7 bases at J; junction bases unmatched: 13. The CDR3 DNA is TGCGCCAGCAGGTATGACAGCGGGAGCCCGGGGACCCAGTACTTC. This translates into CASRYDSGSPGTQYF.

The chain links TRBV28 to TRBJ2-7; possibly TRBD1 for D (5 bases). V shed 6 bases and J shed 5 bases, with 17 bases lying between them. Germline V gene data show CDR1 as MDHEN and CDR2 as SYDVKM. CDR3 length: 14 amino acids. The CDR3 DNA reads TGTGCCAGCAGAAAACAGGTCCCTCGGAACGAGCAGTACTTC. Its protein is CASRKQVPRNEQYF.

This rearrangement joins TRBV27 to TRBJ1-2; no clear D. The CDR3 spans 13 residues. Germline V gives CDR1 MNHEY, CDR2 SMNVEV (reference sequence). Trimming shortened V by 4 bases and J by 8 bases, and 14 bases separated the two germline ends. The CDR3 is CASSSLPEAGYTF. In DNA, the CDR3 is TGTGCCAGCAGTTCCCTACCTGAGGCGGGCTACACCTTC.

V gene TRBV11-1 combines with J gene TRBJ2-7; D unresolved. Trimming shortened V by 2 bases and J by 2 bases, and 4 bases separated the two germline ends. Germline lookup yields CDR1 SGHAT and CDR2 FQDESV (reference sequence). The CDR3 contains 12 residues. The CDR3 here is CASSLSAYEQYF. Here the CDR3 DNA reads TGTGCCAGCAGCTTATCGGCCTACGAGCAGTACTTC.

CDR3 protein: CASSLALEGRGYTF. The CDR3 nucleotides are TGCGCCAGCAGCTTGGCCCTAGAGGGTCGCGGCTACACCTTC. The chain employs TRBV5-1 and TRBJ1-2; D not resolved. This CDR3 spans 14 amino acids. Trimming removed 0 bases from V and 8 bases from J, with 14 bases in between. Germline V gene lookup returns CDR1 SGHRS and CDR2 YFSETQ.

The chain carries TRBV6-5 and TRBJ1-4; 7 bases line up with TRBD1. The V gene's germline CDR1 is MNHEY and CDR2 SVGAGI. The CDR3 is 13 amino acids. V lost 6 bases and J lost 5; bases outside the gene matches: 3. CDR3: CASSRDRNEKLFF. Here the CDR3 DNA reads TGTGCCAGCAGCAGGGACAGAAATGAAAAACTGTTTTTT.

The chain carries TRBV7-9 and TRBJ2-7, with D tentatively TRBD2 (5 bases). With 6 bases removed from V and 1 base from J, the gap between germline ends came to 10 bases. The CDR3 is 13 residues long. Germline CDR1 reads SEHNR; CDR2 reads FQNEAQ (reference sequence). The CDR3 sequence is CASSPRVSYEQYF. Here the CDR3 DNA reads TGTGCCAGCAGTCCGAGGGTTTCCTACGAGCAGTACTTC.

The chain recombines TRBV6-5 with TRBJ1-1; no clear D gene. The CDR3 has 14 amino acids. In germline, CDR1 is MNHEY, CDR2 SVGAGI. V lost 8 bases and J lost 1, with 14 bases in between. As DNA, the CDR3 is TGTGCCAGCTCCCCCGGGGTGGCGAACACTGAAGCTTTCTTT. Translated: CASSPGVANTEAFF.

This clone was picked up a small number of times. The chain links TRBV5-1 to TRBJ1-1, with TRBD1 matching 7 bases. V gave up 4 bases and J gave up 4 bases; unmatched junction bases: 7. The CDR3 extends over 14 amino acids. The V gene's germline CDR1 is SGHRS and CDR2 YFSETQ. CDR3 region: CASSPTGVSTEAFF. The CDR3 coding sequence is TGCGCCAGCAGCCCAACAGGGGTGAGCACTGAAGCTTTCTTT.

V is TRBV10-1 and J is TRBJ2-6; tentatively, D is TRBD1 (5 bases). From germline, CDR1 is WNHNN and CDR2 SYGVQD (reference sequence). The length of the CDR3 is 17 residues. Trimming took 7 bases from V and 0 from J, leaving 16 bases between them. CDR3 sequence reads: CASIQENRLSGANVLTF. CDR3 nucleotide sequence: TGCGCCAGCATTCAGGAGAACAGGCTCTCTGGGGCCAACGTCCTGACTTTC.

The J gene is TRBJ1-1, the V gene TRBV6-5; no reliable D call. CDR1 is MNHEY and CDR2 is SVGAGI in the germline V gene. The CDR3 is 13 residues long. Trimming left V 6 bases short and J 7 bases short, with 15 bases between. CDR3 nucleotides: TGTGCCAGCAGGAGAGACCGGGAAGGTGAAGCTTTCTTT. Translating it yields CASRRDREGEAFF.

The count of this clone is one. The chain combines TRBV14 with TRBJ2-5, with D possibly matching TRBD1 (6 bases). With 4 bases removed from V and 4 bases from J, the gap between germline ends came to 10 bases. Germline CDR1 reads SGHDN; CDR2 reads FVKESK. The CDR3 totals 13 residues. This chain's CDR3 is CASSPNRVETQYF. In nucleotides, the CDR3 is TGTGCCAGCAGCCCAAACAGGGTAGAGACCCAGTACTTC. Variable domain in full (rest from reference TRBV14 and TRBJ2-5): EAGVTQFPSHSVIEKGQTVTLRCDPISGHDNLYWYRRVMGKEIKFLLHFVKESKQDESGMPNNRFLAERTGGTYSTLKVQPAELEDSGVYFCASSPNRVETQYFGPGTRLLVL.

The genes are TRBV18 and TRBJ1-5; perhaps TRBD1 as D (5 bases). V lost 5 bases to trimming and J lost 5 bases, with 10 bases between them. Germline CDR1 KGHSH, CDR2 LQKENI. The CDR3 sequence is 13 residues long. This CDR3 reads CASSADRYQPQHF. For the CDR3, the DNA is TGTGCCAGCTCAGCAGACAGATATCAGCCCCAGCATTTT.

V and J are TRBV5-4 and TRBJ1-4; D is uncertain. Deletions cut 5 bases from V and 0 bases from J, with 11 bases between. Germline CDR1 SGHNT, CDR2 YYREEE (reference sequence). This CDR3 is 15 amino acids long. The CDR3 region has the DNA TGTGCCAGCAGTTCCCCTAGAGCAACTAATGAAAAACTGTTTTTT. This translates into CASSSPRATNEKLFF.

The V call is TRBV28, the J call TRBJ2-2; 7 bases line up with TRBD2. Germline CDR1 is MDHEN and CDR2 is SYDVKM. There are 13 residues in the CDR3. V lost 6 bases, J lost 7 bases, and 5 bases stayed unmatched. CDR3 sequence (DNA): TGTGCCAGCAGCGGACTAGTTGTCGGGGAGCTGTTTTTT. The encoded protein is CASSGLVVGELFF.

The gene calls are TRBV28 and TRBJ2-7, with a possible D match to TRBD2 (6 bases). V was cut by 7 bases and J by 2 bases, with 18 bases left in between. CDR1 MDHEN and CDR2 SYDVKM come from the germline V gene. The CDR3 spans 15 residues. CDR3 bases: TGTGCCAGCACCGCCGCCGGGACTTCCACCTACGAGCAGTACTTC. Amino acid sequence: CASTAAGTSTYEQYF.

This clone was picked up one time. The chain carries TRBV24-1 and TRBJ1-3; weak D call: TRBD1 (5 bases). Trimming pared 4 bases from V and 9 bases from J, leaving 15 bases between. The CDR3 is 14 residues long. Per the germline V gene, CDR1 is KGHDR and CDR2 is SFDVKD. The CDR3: CATSDPLGGGTIYF. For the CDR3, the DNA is TGTGCCACCAGTGACCCGCTTGGGGGGGGCACCATATATTTT.